This TCR beta chain emerged from a study of shared clonotypes between healthy human individuals. Whole-study results and caveats: A limitation of the genetic and exposure-history diversity represented arose from few donors.

The CDR3 is 11 amino acids. Germline loops: CDR1 DFQATT, CDR2 SNEGSKA (reference sequence). Deep-level settings were used for running the assay. Using around 200 ng DNA, around 30,000 T cell genomes, the sorted-subset replicate PCRs were run. Data came from immunoSEQ multiplex PCR; TCRdb stores just in-frame clones and leaves some out. Of approximately 1.4 million clones in the sample, 95% to 99% were seen once. CD45RA-negative memory and CD45RA+ naive subsets were split from the CD4+ cells. A word on this clone: Its antigen is unknown.

Sequenced material: naive CD4+ T cells sorted from blood. Subset noted: CD45RA+ positively selected. The receptor comes from a man aged 25-45 years in good health. The V gene is TRBV20-1, the J gene TRBJ2-5, with 7 positions matching TRBD1. The CDR3 DNA reads as TGCATTTGGGACAGCCAAGAGACCCAGTACTTC. This translates into CIWDSQETQYF.